The 2 T cell receptor beta chains listed next were all sequenced from one sample in a study of pediatric ulcerative colitis. One to two pinch biopsies were taken from the rectum during colonoscopy. Produced via immunoSEQ multiplex PCR; TCRdb's table is partial and in-frame only. There are fewer than 13,000 clones in the sample; 65% to 90% occur only once, and around 3.9% lies in the top ten. The sequenced sample consisted of gut tissue. These receptors all come from a girl between 5 and 17 years old who was a control in a study of pediatric ulcerative colitis.

This clone has just a few counts. The genes are TRBV27 and TRBJ2-1; 8 bases fit TRBD1. The CDR3 loop spans 14 amino acids. CDR1 is MNHEY, CDR2 SMNVEV, per germline (reference sequence). V dropped 7 bases and J dropped 10; count of bases not matched to a gene: 12. CDR3 residues: CASTRTGYDSEQFF. Written as DNA, the CDR3 is TGTGCCAGCACCAGGACAGGGTATGATTCAGAGCAGTTCTTC.

The chain couples TRBV7-3 to TRBJ1-1, with 7 bases lining up with TRBD1. V lost 3 bases, J lost 3 bases, and 7 bases stayed unmatched. CDR3 length equals 15 residues. Germline V gene data show CDR1 as SGHTA and CDR2 as FQGTGA. The CDR3 DNA is TGTGCCAGCAGCTTCGGGGACAGTCGGGACACTGAAGCTTTCTTT. Translated: CASSFGDSRDTEAFF.